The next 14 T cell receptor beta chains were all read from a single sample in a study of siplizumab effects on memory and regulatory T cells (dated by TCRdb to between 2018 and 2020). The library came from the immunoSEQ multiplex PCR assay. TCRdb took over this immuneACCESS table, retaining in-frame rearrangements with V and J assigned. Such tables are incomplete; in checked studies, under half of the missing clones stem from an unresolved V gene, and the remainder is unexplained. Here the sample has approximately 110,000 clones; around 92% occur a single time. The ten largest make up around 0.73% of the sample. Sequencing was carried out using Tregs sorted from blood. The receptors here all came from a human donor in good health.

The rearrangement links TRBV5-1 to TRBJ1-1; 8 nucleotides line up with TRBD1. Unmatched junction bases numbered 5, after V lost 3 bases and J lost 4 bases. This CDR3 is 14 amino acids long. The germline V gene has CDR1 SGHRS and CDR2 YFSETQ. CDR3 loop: CASSSQGVVTEAFF. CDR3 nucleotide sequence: TGCGCCAGCAGCTCACAGGGGGTTGTCACTGAAGCTTTCTTT.

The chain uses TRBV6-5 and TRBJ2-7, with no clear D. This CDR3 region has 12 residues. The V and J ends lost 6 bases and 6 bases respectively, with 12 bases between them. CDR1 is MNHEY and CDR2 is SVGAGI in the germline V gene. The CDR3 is CASRAQSGEQYF. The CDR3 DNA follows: TGTGCCAGCAGAGCGCAGTCCGGCGAGCAGTACTTC.

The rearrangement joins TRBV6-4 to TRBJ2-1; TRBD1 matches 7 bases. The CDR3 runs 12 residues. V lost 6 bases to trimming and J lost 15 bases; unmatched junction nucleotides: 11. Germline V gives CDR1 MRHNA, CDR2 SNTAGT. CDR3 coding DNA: TGTGCCAGCAGACGGTCAGGGGGTACGTCGTTCTTC. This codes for CASRRSGGTSFF.

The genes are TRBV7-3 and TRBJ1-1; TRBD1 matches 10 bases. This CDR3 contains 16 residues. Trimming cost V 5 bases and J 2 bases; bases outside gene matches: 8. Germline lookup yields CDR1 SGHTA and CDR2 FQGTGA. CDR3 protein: CASSPRTGGTNTEAFF. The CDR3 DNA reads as TGTGCCAGCAGCCCAAGGACAGGGGGGACCAACACTGAAGCTTTCTTT.

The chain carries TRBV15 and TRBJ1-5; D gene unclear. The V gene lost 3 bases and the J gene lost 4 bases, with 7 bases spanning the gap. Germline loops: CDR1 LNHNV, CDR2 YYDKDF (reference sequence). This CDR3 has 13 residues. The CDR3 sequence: CATSSRDNQPQHF. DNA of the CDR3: TGTGCCACCAGCAGTCGGGATAATCAGCCCCAGCATTTT.

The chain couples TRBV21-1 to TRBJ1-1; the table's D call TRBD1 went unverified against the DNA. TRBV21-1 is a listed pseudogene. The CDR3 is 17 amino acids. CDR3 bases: TGTGCCAGCAGCTGTACAGGGGTGAGGAATCAGGACACTGAAGCTTTCTTT. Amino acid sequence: CASSCTGVRNQDTEAFF.

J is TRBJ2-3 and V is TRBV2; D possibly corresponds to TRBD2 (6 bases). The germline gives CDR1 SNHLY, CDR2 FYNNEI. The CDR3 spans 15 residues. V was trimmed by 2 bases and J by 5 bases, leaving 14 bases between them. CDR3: CASSEQWGVVDTQYF. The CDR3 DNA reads TGTGCCAGCAGTGAACAATGGGGGGTAGTAGATACGCAGTATTTT.

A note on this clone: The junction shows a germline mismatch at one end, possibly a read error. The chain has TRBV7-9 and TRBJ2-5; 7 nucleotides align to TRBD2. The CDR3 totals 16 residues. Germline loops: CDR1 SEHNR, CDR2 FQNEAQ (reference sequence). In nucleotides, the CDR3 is TGTGCCAGCACCTTAGGCAGGTGGGGGGGTCGGGAGACCCAGTACTTC. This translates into CASTLGRWGGRETQYF.

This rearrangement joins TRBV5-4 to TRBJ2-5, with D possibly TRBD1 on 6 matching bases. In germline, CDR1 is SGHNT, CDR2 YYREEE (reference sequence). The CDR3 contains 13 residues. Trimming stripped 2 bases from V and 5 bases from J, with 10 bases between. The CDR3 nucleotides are TGTGCCAGCAGCTTTATAAGGGGGGAGACCCAGTACTTC. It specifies CASSFIRGETQYF.

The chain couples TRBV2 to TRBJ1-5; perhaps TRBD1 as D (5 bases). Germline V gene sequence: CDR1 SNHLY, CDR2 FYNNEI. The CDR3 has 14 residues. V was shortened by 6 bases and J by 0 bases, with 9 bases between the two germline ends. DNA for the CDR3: TGTGCCAGCAGCAGGGCACATAGCAATCAGCCCCAGCATTTT. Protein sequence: CASSRAHSNQPQHF. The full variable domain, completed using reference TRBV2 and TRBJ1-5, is EPEVTQTPSHQVTQMGQEVILRCVPISNHLYFYWYRQILGQKVEFLVSFYNNEISEKSEIFDDQFSVERPDGSNFTLKIRSTKLEDSAMYFCASSRAHSNQPQHFGDGTRLSIL.

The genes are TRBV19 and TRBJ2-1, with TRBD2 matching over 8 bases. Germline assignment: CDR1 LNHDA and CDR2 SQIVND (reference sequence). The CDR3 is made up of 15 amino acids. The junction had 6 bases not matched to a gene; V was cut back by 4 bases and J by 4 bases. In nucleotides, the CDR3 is TGTGCCAGTAGTAGCGGGAGGCCCTTTTACAATGAGCAGTTCTTC. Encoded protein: CASSSGRPFYNEQFF.

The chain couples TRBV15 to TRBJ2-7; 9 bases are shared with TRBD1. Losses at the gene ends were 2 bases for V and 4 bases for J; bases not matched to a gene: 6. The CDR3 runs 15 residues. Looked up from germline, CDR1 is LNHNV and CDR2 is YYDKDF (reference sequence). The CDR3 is CATSRQGQGAYEQYF. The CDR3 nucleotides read TGTGCCACCAGCAGACAGGGACAGGGCGCTTACGAGCAGTACTTC.

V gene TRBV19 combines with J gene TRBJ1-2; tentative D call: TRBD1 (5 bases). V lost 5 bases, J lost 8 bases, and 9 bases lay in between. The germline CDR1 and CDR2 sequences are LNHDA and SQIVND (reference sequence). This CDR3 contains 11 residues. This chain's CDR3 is CASSWGGGYTF. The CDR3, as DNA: TGTGCCAGTAGTTGGGGCGGCGGCTACACCTTC.

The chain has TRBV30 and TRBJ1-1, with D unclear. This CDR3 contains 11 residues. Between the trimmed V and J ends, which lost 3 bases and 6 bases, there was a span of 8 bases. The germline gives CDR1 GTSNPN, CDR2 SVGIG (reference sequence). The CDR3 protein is CAWSYRPEAFF. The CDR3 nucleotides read TGTGCCTGGAGCTATAGGCCTGAAGCTTTCTTT.